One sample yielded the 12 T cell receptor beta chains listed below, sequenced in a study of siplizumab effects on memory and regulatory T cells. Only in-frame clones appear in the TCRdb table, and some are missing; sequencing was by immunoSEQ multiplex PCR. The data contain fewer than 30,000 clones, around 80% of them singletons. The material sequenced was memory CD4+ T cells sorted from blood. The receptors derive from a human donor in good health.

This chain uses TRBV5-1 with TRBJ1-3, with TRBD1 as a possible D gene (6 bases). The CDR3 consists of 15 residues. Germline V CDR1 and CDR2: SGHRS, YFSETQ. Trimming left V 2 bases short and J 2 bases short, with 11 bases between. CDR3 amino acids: CASSLRQDPGNTIYF. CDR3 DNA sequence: TGCGCCAGCAGCTTAAGACAGGATCCTGGAAACACCATATATTTT.

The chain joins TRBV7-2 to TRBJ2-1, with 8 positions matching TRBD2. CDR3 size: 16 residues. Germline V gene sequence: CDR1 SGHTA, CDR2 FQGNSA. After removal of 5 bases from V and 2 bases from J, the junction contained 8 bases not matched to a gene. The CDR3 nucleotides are TGTGCCAGCAGCACGTATAGCGGGGAGACCTACAATGAGCAGTTCTTC. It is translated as CASSTYSGETYNEQFF.

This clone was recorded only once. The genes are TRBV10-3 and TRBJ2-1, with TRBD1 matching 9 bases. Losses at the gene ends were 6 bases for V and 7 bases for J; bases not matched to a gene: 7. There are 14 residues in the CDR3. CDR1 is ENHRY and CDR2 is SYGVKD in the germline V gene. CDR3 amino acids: CAIRDGTGSNEQFF. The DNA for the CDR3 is TGTGCCATCAGAGACGGGACAGGGAGTAATGAGCAGTTCTTC.

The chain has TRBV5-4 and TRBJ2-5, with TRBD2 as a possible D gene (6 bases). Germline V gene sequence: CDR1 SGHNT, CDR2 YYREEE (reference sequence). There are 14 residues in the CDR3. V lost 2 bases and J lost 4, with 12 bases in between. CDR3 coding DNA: TGTGCCAGCAGCTTCTCACGGGGGACAGAGACCCAGTACTTC. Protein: CASSFSRGTETQYF.

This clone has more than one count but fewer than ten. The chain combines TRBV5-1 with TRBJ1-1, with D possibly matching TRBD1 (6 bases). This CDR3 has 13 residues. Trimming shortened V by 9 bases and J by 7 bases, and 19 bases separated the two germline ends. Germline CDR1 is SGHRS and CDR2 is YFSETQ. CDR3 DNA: TGCGCCACCTCCAGTGGGGGACACCATGAAGCTTTCTTT. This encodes CATSSGGHHEAFF.

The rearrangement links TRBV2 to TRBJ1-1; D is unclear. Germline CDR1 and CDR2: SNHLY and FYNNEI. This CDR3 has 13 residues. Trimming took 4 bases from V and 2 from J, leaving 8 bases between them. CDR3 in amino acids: CASSGVKNTEAFF. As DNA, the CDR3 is TGTGCCAGCAGTGGGGTTAAAAACACTGAAGCTTTCTTT.

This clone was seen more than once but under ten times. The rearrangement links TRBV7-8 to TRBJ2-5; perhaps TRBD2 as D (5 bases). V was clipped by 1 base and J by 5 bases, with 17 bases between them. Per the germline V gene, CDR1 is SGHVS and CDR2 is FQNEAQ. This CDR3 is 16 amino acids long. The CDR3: CASSLGLGGRGETQYF. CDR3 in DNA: TGTGCCAGCAGCTTAGGACTTGGCGGAAGAGGGGAGACCCAGTACTTC.

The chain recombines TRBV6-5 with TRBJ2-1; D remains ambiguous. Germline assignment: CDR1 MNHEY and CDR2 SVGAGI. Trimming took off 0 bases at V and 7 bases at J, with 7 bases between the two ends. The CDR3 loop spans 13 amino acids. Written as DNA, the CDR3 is TGTGCCAGCAGTTACTCACCTTGGAATGAGCAGTTCTTC. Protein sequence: CASSYSPWNEQFF.

CDR3 sequence: CASSLDLAGFTDTQYF. The CDR3 bases are TGCGCCAGCAGCTTGGATCTAGCGGGGTTCACAGATACGCAGTATTTT. The gene calls are TRBV5-1 and TRBJ2-3; 9 positions match TRBD2. Germline-derived CDR1 and CDR2 are SGHRS and YFSETQ. V was pared by 0 bases and J by 2 bases, with 4 bases of the junction left unmatched. CDR3 size: 16 residues.

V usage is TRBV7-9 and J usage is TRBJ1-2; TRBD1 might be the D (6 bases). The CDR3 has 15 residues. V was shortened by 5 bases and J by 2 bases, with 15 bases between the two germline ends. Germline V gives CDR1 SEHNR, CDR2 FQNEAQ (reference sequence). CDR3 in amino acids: CASSDHIDRNYGYTF. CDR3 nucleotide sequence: TGTGCCAGCAGCGATCATATAGACAGGAACTATGGCTACACCTTC.

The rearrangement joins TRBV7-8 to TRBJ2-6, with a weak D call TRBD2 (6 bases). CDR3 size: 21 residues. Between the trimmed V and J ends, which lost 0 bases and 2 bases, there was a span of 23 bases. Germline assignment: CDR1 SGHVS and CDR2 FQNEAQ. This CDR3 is CASSLAPKAGRGAPGANVLTF. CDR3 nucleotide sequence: TGTGCCAGCAGCTTAGCCCCCAAAGCGGGCCGAGGGGCCCCTGGGGCCAACGTCCTGACTTTC. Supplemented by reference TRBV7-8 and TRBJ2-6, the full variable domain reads GAGVSQSPRYKVAKRGQDVALRCDPISGHVSLFWYQQALGQGPEFLTYFQNEAQLDKSGLPSDRFFAERPEGSVSTLKIQRTQQEDSAVYLCASSLAPKAGRGAPGANVLTFGAGSRLTVL.

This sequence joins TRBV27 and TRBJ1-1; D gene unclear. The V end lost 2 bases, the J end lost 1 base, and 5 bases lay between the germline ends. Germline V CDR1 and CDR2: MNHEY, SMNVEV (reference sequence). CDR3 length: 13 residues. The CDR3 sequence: CASSLARNTEAFF. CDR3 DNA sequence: TGTGCCAGCAGTTTAGCGAGGAACACTGAAGCTTTCTTT.